This T cell receptor beta chain was documented in a study of T-cell reconstitution after alpha-beta-depleted transplantation in children. This clonotype was picked up a small number of times. Construction of the TCRbeta library involved unique molecular identifiers. TCRdb fed the PCR reads into MiXCR, producing one record per CDR3 protein. The profile covers around 370,000 distinct CDR3 sequences, with about a tenth appearing a single time and 2% to 3% taken by the ten largest. From germline, CDR1 is SGHNT and CDR2 YENEEA. J gave up 10 bases and V 0 bases, and 8 bases lay outside the gene matches. CDR3 length: 16 residues.

The V call is TRBV11-3, the J call TRBJ2-1, with TRBD2 identical over 11 bases. The source of this sequence is a human donor who donated a stem cell graft to a child with acute lymphoblastic leukemia. Sequencing was performed on PBMCs from the stem cell graft donor, taken from the stem cell graft. The CDR3 protein is CASSLDALAGVKEQFF. The CDR3 DNA follows: TGTGCCAGCAGCTTAGACGCACTAGCGGGAGTGAAGGAGCAGTTCTTC.